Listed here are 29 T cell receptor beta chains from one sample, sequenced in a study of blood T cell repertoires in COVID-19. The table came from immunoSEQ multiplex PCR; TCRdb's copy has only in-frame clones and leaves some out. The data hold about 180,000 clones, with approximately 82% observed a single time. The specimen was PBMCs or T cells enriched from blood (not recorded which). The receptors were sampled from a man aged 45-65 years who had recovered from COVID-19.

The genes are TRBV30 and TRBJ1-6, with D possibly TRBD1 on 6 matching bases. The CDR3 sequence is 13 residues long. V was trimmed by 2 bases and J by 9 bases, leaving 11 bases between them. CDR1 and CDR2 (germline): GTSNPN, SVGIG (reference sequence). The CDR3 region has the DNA TGTGCCTGGAGTTCCGGGGGGCCTTCACCCCTCCACTTT. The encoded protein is CAWSSGGPSPLHF.

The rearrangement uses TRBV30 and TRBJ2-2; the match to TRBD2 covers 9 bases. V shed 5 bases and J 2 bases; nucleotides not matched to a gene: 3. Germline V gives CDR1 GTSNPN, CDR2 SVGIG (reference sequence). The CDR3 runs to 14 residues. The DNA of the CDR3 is TGTGCCTGGCAGACTAGCGGTAACACCGGGGAGCTGTTTTTT. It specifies CAWQTSGNTGELFF.

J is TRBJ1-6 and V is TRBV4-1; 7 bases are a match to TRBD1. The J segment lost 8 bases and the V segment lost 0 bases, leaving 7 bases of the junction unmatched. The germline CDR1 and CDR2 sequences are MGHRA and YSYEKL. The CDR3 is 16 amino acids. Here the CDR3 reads CASSQDLTGLDSPLHF. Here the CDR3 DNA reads TGCGCCAGCAGCCAAGATCTGACAGGGCTGGATTCACCCCTCCACTTT.

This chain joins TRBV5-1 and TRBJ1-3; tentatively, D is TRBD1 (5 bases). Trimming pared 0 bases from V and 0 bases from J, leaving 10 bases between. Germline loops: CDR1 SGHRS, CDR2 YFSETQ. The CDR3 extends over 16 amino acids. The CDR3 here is CASSLELTVSGNTIYF. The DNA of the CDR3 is TGCGCCAGCAGCTTGGAGCTGACAGTCTCTGGAAACACCATATATTTT.

CDR3 DNA: TGTGCCAGCAGCCCCTACGGGGCGGGGGAGGAGACCCAGTACTTC. Translated, it gives CASSPYGAGEETQYF. This rearrangement joins TRBV11-2 to TRBJ2-5, with 7 bases aligning to TRBD2. Trimming removed 5 bases from V and 5 bases from J; junction bases left unmatched: 11. The V gene's germline CDR1 is SGHAT and CDR2 FQNNGV. The CDR3 has 15 residues.

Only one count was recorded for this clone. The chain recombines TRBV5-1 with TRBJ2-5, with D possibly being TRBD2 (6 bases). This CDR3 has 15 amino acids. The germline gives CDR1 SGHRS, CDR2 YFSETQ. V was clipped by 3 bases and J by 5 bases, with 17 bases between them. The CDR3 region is CASSSTGTATETQYF. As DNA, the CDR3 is TGCGCCAGCAGCTCTACCGGGACTGCAACGGAGACCCAGTACTTC.

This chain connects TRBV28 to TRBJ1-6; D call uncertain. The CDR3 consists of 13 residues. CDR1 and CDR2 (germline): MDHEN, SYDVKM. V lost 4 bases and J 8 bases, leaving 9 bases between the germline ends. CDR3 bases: TGTGCCAGCAGTTCCCCCCTAGATTCACCCCTCCACTTT. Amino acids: CASSSPLDSPLHF.

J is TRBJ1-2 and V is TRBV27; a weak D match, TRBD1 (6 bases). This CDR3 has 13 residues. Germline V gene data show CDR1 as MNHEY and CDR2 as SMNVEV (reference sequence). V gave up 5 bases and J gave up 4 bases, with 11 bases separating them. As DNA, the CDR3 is TGTGCCAGCAGTCCCACAGGGCCCTATGGCTACACCTTC. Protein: CASSPTGPYGYTF.

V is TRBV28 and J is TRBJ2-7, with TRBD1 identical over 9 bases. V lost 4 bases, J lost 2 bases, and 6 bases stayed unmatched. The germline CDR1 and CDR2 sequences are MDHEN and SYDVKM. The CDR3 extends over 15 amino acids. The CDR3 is CASSSPGQGAYEQYF. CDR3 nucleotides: TGTGCCAGCAGTTCTCCGGGACAGGGCGCCTACGAGCAGTACTTC.

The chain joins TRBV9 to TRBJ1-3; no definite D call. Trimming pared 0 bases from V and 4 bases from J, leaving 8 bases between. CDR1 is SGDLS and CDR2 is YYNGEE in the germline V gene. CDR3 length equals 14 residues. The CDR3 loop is CASSVAGYGNTIYF. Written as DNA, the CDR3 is TGTGCCAGCAGCGTAGCGGGGTACGGAAACACCATATATTTT.

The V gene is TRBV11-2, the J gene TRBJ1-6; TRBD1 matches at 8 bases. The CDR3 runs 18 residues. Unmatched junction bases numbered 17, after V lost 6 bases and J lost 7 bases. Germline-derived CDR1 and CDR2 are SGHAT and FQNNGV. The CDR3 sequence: CASSFSPNRQGRNSPLHF. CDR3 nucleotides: TGTGCCAGCAGTTTTAGCCCCAATCGACAGGGGAGGAATTCACCCCTCCACTTT.

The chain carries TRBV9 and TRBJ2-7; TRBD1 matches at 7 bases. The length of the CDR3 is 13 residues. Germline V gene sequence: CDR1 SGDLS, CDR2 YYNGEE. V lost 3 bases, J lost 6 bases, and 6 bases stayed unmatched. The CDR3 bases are TGTGCCAGCAGCGCCGGATCAGGGGGCGAGCAGTACTTC. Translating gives CASSAGSGGEQYF.

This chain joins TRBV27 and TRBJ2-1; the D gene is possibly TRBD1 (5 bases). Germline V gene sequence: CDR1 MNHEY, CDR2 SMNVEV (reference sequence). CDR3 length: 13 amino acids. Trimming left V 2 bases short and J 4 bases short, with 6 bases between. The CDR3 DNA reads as TGTGCCAGCAGTTTAAACAGGTACAATGAGCAGTTCTTC. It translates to CASSLNRYNEQFF.

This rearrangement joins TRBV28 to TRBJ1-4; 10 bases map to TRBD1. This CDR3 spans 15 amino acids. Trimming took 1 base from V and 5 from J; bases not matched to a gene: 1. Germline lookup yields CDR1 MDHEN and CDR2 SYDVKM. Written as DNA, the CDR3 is TGTGCCAGCAGTTTATCGGGACAGGGGAATGAAAAACTGTTTTTT. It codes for CASSLSGQGNEKLFF.

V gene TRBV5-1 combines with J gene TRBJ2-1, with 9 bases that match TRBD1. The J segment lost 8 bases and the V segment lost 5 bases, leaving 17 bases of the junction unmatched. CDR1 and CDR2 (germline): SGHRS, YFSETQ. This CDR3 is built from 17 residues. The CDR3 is CASRKGPGTGNGYEQFF. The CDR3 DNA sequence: TGCGCCAGCAGAAAAGGGCCCGGGACAGGGAACGGATATGAGCAGTTCTTC.

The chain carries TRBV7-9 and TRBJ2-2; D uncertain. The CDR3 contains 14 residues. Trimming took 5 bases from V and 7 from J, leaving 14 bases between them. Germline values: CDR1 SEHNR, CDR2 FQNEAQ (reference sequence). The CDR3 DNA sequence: TGTGCCAGCAGCGAGTCGAGATTATACGGGGAGCTGTTTTTT. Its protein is CASSESRLYGELFF.

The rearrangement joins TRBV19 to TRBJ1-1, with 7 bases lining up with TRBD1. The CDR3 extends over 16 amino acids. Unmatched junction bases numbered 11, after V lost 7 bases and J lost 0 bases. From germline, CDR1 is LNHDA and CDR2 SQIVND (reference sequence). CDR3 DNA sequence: TGTGCCAGTAAGACGGACAGGAGAAACATGAACACTGAAGCTTTCTTT. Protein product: CASKTDRRNMNTEAFF.

CDR3: CASIRAMNTEAFF. Written as DNA, the CDR3 is TGTGCCAGCATTAGAGCTATGAACACTGAAGCTTTCTTT. This rearrangement joins TRBV6-5 to TRBJ1-1; the D is unclear. CDR3 length: 13 residues. Germline lookup yields CDR1 MNHEY and CDR2 SVGAGI. V was cut by 7 bases and J by 0 bases, with 9 bases left in between.

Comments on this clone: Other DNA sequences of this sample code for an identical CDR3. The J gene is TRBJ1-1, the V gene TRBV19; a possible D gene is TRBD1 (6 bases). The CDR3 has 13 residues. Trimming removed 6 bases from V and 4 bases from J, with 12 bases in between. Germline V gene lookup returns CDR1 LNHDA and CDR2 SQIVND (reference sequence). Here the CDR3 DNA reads TGTGCCAGTAGCACGCAAGGGGGCACTGAAGCTTTCTTT. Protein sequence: CASSTQGGTEAFF.

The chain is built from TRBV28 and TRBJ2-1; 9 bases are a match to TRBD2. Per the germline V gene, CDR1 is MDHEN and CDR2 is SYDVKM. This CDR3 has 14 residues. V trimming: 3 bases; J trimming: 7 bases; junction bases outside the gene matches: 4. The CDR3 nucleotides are TGTGCCAGCAGTTTTGGCGGGGGGGTGAATGAGCAGTTCTTC. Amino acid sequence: CASSFGGGVNEQFF. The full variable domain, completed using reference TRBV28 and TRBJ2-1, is DVKVTQSSRYLVKRTGEKVFLECVQDMDHENMFWYRQDPGLGLRLIYFSYDVKMKEKGDIPEGYSVSREKKERFSLILESASTNQTSMYLCASSFGGGVNEQFFGPGTRLTVL.

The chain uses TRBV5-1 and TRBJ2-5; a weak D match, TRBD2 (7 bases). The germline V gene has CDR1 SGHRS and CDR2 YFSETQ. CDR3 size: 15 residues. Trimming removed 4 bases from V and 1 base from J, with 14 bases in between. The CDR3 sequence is CASSPLGGAQETQYF. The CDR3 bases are TGCGCCAGCAGCCCCCTAGGGGGGGCCCAAGAGACCCAGTACTTC.

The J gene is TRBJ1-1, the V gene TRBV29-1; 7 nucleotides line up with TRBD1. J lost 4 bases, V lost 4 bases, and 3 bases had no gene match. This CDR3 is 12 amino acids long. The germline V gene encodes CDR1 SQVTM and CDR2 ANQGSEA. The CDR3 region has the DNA TGCAGCGTTGGTGAGGGGGCCACTGAAGCTTTCTTT. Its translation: CSVGEGATEAFF.

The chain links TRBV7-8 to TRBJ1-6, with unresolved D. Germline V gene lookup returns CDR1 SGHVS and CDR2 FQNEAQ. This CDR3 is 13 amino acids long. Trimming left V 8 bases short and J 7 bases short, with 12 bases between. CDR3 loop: CASGPERNSPLHF. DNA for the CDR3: TGTGCCAGCGGCCCGGAGAGGAATTCACCCCTCCACTTT.

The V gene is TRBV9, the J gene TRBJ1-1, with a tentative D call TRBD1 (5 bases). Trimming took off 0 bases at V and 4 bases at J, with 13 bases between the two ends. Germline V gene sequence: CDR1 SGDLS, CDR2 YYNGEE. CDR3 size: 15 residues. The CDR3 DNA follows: TGTGCCAGCAGCGTAGACGGTCCAGGGTTCACTGAAGCTTTCTTT. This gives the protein CASSVDGPGFTEAFF.

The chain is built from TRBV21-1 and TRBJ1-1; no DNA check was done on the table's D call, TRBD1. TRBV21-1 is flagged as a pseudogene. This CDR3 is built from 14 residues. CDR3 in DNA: TGTGCCAGCAGCAAAGGGGGCGCAGACACTGAAGCTTTCTTT. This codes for CASSKGGADTEAFF.

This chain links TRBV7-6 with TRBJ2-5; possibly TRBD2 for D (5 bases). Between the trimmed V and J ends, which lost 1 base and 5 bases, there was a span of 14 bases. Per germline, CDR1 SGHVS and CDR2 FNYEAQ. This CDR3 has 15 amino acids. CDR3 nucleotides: TGTGCCAGCAGCTTAGTTCCGGGGTCTGGGGAGACCCAGTACTTC. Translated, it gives CASSLVPGSGETQYF.

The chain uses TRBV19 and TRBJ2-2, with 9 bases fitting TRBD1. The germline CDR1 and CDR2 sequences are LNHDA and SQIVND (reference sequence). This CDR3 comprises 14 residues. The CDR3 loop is CAAGTGTITGELFF. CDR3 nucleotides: TGTGCAGCCGGGACAGGGACAATTACCGGGGAGCTGTTTTTT. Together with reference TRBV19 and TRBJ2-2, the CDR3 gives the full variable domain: DGGITQSPKYLFRKEGQNVTLSCEQNLNHDAMYWYRQDPGQGLRLIYYSQIVNDFQKGDIAEGYSVSREKKESFPLTVTSAQKNPTAFYLCAAGTGTITGELFFGEGSRLTVL.

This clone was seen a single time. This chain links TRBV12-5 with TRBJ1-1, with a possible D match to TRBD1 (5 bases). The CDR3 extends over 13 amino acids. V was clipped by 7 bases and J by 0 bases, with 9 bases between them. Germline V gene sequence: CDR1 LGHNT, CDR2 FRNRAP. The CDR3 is CASVWGVNTEAFF. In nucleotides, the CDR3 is TGTGCTAGTGTTTGGGGGGTGAACACTGAAGCTTTCTTT.

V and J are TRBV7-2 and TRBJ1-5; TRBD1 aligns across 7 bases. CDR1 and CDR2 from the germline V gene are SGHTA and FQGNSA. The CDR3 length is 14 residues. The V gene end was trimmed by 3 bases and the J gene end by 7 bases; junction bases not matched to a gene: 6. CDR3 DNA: TGTGCCAGCAGCTTCTCGGGACAGCCCCAGCCCCAGCATTTT. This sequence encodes CASSFSGQPQPQHF.